Presented here are 32 T cell receptor beta chains from one specimen sequenced in a study of cytomegalovirus exposure and HLA in healthy donors. Primers for the PCR totalled 60 Vbeta and 13 Jbeta. Measured with immunoSEQ multiplex PCR; TCRdb has only the in-frame clones, and not every one. The sample yields 87,000 or so clones, around 79% seen once. The sample consisted of PBMCs. Receptors were obtained from a woman aged 40 to 49 in good health and CMV-seronegative.

The chain uses TRBV5-4 and TRBJ2-2, with 9 bases fitting TRBD1. Germline lookup yields CDR1 SGHNT and CDR2 YYREEE (reference sequence). The length of the CDR3 is 15 residues. V lost 3 bases and J lost 0; bases outside the gene matches: 0. CDR3 loop: CASSWDRANTGELFF. CDR3 in DNA: TGTGCCAGCAGCTGGGACAGGGCGAACACCGGGGAGCTGTTTTTT. Supplemented by reference TRBV5-4 and TRBJ2-2, the full variable domain reads ETGVTQSPTHLIKTRGQQVTLRCSSQSGHNTVSWYQQALGQGPQFIFQYYREEENGRGNFPPRFSGLQFPNYSSELNVNALELDDSALYLCASSWDRANTGELFFGEGSRLTVL.

The chain employs TRBV5-1 and TRBJ2-2; TRBD2 matches at 12 bases. The CDR3 has 18 amino acids. The germline V gene encodes CDR1 SGHRS and CDR2 YFSETQ. V shed 2 bases and J 0 bases; nucleotides not matched to a gene: 5. CDR3 region: CASSFPTSGGTNTGELFF. CDR3 nucleotide sequence: TGCGCCAGCAGCTTCCCGACTAGCGGGGGAACGAACACCGGGGAGCTGTTTTTT.

The table lists this clone with a count of one. The chain combines TRBV5-6 with TRBJ1-2; TRBD1 matches 10 bases. This CDR3 spans 17 amino acids. Germline CDR1 and CDR2: SGHDT and YYEEEE. With 0 bases clipped from V and 1 base from J, the junction kept 6 bases outside the gene matches. CDR3 nucleotide sequence: TGTGCCAGCAGCTTGGGGGACAGGGGACGCATTAACTATGGCTACACCTTC. Amino acids: CASSLGDRGRINYGYTF.

V usage is TRBV6-6 and J usage is TRBJ1-2; 8 nucleotides line up with TRBD1. Germline V gene lookup returns CDR1 MNHNY and CDR2 SVGAGI (reference sequence). Unmatched junction bases numbered 5, after V lost 4 bases and J lost 1 base. The CDR3 has 15 amino acids. CDR3 nucleotide sequence: TGTGCCAGCAGTTCCCGACAGGGGATTAACTATGGCTACACCTTC. This sequence encodes CASSSRQGINYGYTF.

V is TRBV29-1 and J is TRBJ2-3; perhaps TRBD2 as D (7 bases). Germline V gene sequence: CDR1 SQVTM, CDR2 ANQGSEA. This CDR3 spans 18 amino acids. Trimming pared 4 bases from V and 0 bases from J, leaving 23 bases between. In nucleotides, the CDR3 is TGCAGCGTTGTGGAAAAACTGACCGCGGGGGCGAGCACAGATACGCAGTATTTT. It is translated as CSVVEKLTAGASTDTQYF.

The chain recombines TRBV7-2 with TRBJ2-2; 8 nucleotides align to TRBD2. V dropped 5 bases and J dropped 2; count of bases not matched to a gene: 10. From germline, CDR1 is SGHTA and CDR2 FQGNSA. CDR3 length: 17 amino acids. CDR3 in DNA: TGTGCCAGCAGCCCCCGGCTCCGGGGGGGAAACACCGGGGAGCTGTTTTTT. Its protein is CASSPRLRGGNTGELFF.

This clone was observed a few times. The rearrangement uses TRBV5-1 and TRBJ2-2, with D possibly matching TRBD2 (6 bases). This CDR3 is 15 amino acids long. Trimming stripped 0 bases from V and 4 bases from J, with 10 bases between. Germline V gives CDR1 SGHRS, CDR2 YFSETQ. This CDR3 is CASSLARGGTGELFF. DNA for the CDR3: TGCGCCAGCAGCTTGGCGCGGGGTGGCACCGGGGAGCTGTTTTTT.

The chain links TRBV2 to TRBJ2-1, with 10 nucleotides matching TRBD2. V was clipped by 1 base and J by 0 bases; unmatched bases: 3. CDR3 length equals 17 residues. CDR1 is SNHLY and CDR2 is FYNNEI in the germline V gene. CDR3 region: CASSEDLAGASYNEQFF. Written as DNA, the CDR3 is TGTGCCAGCAGTGAAGACCTAGCGGGGGCCTCCTACAATGAGCAGTTCTTC. Looking up the rest from reference TRBV2 and TRBJ2-1 gives the full variable domain: EPEVTQTPSHQVTQMGQEVILRCVPISNHLYFYWYRQILGQKVEFLVSFYNNEISEKSEIFDDQFSVERPDGSNFTLKIRSTKLEDSAMYFCASSEDLAGASYNEQFFGPGTRLTVL.

There are a few counts of this clone. J is TRBJ2-1 and V is TRBV4-3; TRBD2 matches 7 bases. Germline CDR1 reads LGHNA; CDR2 reads YSLEER. The CDR3 is 17 residues long. V shed 3 bases and J 2 bases; nucleotides not matched to a gene: 10. The CDR3 nucleotides are TGCGCCAGCAGCCAGGTTATAGCGGGCGCCACCTACAATGAGCAGTTCTTC. This codes for CASSQVIAGATYNEQFF.

This sequence joins TRBV15 and TRBJ1-6; D remains unclear. The CDR3 runs 14 residues. Germline lookup yields CDR1 LNHNV and CDR2 YYDKDF (reference sequence). V was pared by 1 base and J by 10 bases, with 11 bases between. CDR3 amino acids: CATSRANQVSPLHF. The CDR3 DNA follows: TGTGCCACCAGCAGAGCCAACCAGGTGTCACCCCTCCACTTT. Looking up the rest from reference TRBV15 and TRBJ1-6 gives the full variable domain: DAMVIQNPRYQVTQFGKPVTLSCSQTLNHNVMYWYQQKSSQAPKLLFHYYDKDFNNEADTPDNFQSRRPNTSFCFLDIRSPGLGDTAMYLCATSRANQVSPLHFGNGTRLTVT.

This chain uses TRBV7-9 with TRBJ2-7, with D perhaps matching TRBD2 (7 bases). The CDR3 has 14 amino acids. Germline CDR1 SEHNR, CDR2 FQNEAQ (reference sequence). Trimming removed 5 bases at V and 7 bases at J, with 18 bases between. This CDR3 reads CASSILSGRGEQYF. CDR3 DNA sequence: TGTGCCAGCAGCATACTATCAGGGAGGGGGGAGCAGTACTTC.

CDR3 amino acids: CASSDLLGASGYTF. The CDR3 coding sequence is TGTGCCAGCAGTGACTTGTTGGGGGCTAGTGGCTACACCTTC. The chain has TRBV2 and TRBJ1-2, with D possibly TRBD1 on 6 matching bases. The CDR3 length is 14 residues. The germline gives CDR1 SNHLY, CDR2 FYNNEI. V lost 3 bases and J 7 bases, leaving 15 bases between the germline ends.

The gene calls are TRBV29-1 and TRBJ1-2, with 8 bases fitting TRBD1. The J segment lost 6 bases and the V segment lost 4 bases, leaving 1 base of the junction unmatched. The length of the CDR3 is 11 residues. In germline, CDR1 is SQVTM, CDR2 ANQGSEA. This CDR3 reads CSVGTGNGYTF. CDR3 nucleotide sequence: TGCAGCGTTGGGACAGGGAATGGCTACACCTTC.

This clone appeared a single time. The rearrangement links TRBV20-1 to TRBJ2-3; D not resolved. This CDR3 has 11 residues. V lost 3 bases and J lost 6, with 7 bases in between. Germline V CDR1 and CDR2: DFQATT, SNEGSKA (reference sequence). Here the CDR3 reads CSARRWDTQYF. The CDR3 DNA sequence: TGCAGTGCTAGGAGGTGGGATACGCAGTATTTT.

The CDR3 protein is CASGAGAGNTIYF. In DNA, the CDR3 is TGTGCCAGCGGGGCAGGGGCCGGAAACACCATATATTTT. The chain employs TRBV27 and TRBJ1-3, with D possibly matching TRBD1 (6 bases). Germline V gives CDR1 MNHEY, CDR2 SMNVEV (reference sequence). Trimming shortened V by 8 bases and J by 4 bases, and 12 bases separated the two germline ends. The CDR3 covers 13 residues.

The chain uses TRBV5-1 and TRBJ2-7; D unclear. CDR3 length: 14 residues. V was clipped by 1 base and J by 7 bases, with 15 bases between them. The V gene's germline CDR1 is SGHRS and CDR2 YFSETQ. The CDR3 DNA reads TGCGCCAGCAGCTTGTCTGCCAGTGAGGAGGAGCAGTACTTC. Protein product: CASSLSASEEEQYF.

This clone has a single count. The V gene is TRBV4-2, the J gene TRBJ1-4; 11 nucleotides align to TRBD1. The ends lost 1 base at V and 4 bases at J; junction bases unmatched: 11. Germline V gives CDR1 LGHNA, CDR2 YNFKEQ. The length of the CDR3 is 19 residues. CDR3 bases: TGTGCCAGCAGCCAAGTCAGTGGGACAGGGGGTGGAGGTAATGAAAAACTGTTTTTT. Translated: CASSQVSGTGGGGNEKLFF.

This chain connects TRBV7-7 to TRBJ2-3; TRBD2 might be the D (5 bases). V was cut by 0 bases and J by 4 bases, with 5 bases left in between. The germline V gene encodes CDR1 SSHAT and CDR2 FNYEAQ (reference sequence). The CDR3 length is 13 residues. For the CDR3, the DNA is TGTGCCAGCAGCTTAGCGGAGGCAGATACGCAGTATTTT. Its translation is CASSLAEADTQYF.

The chain carries TRBV5-1 and TRBJ2-3, with 14 bases fitting TRBD2. J lost 4 bases, V lost 4 bases, and 5 bases had no gene match. The CDR3 contains 16 residues. Germline V gene lookup returns CDR1 SGHRS and CDR2 YFSETQ. Written as DNA, the CDR3 is TGCGCCAGCAGCACCGGGACTAGCGGGGGAGCAGATACGCAGTATTTT. Translating gives CASSTGTSGGADTQYF.

V and J are TRBV6-1 and TRBJ1-6; perhaps TRBD1 as D (6 bases). Trimming shortened V by 3 bases and J by 13 bases, and 22 bases separated the two germline ends. There are 16 residues in the CDR3. Germline V CDR1 and CDR2: MNHNS, SASEGT. CDR3 DNA: TGTGCCAGCAGTGAGGTGGGGGCGCTCCTAGGGCCGCCCCTCCACTTT. The encoded protein is CASSEVGALLGPPLHF.

V is TRBV4-2 and J is TRBJ2-5, with TRBD2 matching 11 bases. J was trimmed by 2 bases and V by 0 bases; bases with no gene match: 11. This CDR3 comprises 19 residues. Germline values: CDR1 LGHNA, CDR2 YNFKEQ. CDR3 DNA: TGTGCCAGCAGCCAAGATCGGTTGCTAGCGGGGGGAAATCAAGAGACCCAGTACTTC. It translates to CASSQDRLLAGGNQETQYF.

This clone has just a few counts. J is TRBJ1-5 and V is TRBV5-6, with D perhaps matching TRBD1 (5 bases). The germline gives CDR1 SGHDT, CDR2 YYEEEE. V dropped 1 base and J dropped 3 bases, with 8 bases sitting between them. The CDR3 loop spans 14 amino acids. In DNA form, the CDR3 reads TGTGCCAGCAGCTTGCCAGGGCTCAATCAGCCCCAGCATTTT. Protein: CASSLPGLNQPQHF.

This CDR3 is CASSPRQGYEKLFF. CDR3 DNA sequence: TGTGCCAGCAGTCCACGACAGGGTTATGAAAAACTGTTTTTT. The chain is built from TRBV9 and TRBJ1-4; 7 positions agree with TRBD1. Losses at the gene ends were 5 bases for V and 6 bases for J; bases not matched to a gene: 7. Germline V gene data show CDR1 as SGDLS and CDR2 as YYNGEE. The length of the CDR3 is 14 residues. Full variable domain (missing parts from reference TRBV9 and TRBJ1-4): DSGVTQTPKHLITATGQRVTLRCSPRSGDLSVYWYQQSLDQGLQFLIQYYNGEERAKGNILERFSAQQFPDLHSELNLSSLELGDSALYFCASSPRQGYEKLFFGSGTQLSVL.

A single count supports this clone. J is TRBJ2-1 and V is TRBV9, with no clear D. The germline V and J ends were trimmed by 3 bases and 3 bases, with 13 bases remaining between them. CDR3 size: 15 residues. CDR1 is SGDLS, CDR2 YYNGEE, per germline. In nucleotides, the CDR3 is TGTGCCAGCAGCGCTTCCCCTTTATTCTACAATGAGCAGTTCTTC. It codes for CASSASPLFYNEQFF.

The J gene is TRBJ1-2, the V gene TRBV7-3, with 7 bases fitting TRBD1. Germline V gene sequence: CDR1 SGHTA, CDR2 FQGTGA. After removal of 0 bases from V and 1 base from J, the junction contained 8 bases not matched to a gene. The CDR3 covers 17 residues. The CDR3 DNA follows: TGTGCCAGCAGCTTAACACCGGACAGGTACTTTAACTATGGCTACACCTTC. Translating it yields CASSLTPDRYFNYGYTF.

The V call is TRBV11-2, the J call TRBJ1-1; D gene uncertain. This CDR3 has 15 amino acids. Trimming left V 4 bases short and J 0 bases short, with 12 bases between. Germline lookup yields CDR1 SGHAT and CDR2 FQNNGV. The CDR3 DNA follows: TGTGCCAGCAGCTCCCCGGAACAGATGAACACTGAAGCTTTCTTT. Translated: CASSSPEQMNTEAFF.

This sequence joins TRBV6-5 and TRBJ1-2, with 8 nucleotides matching TRBD1. The CDR3 sequence is 13 residues long. Germline assignment: CDR1 MNHEY and CDR2 SVGAGI. Trimming removed 4 bases from V and 8 bases from J; junction bases left unmatched: 6. CDR3 sequence reads: CASSSGQGRGYTF. Here the CDR3 DNA reads TGTGCCAGCAGTTCTGGACAGGGTAGAGGCTACACCTTC.

In DNA, the CDR3 is TGCGCCAGCAGCCAGATAGACAGGATCTACAATGAGCAGTTCTTC. Encoded protein: CASSQIDRIYNEQFF. The chain employs TRBV4-1 and TRBJ2-1, with a possible D match to TRBD1 (6 bases). This CDR3 comprises 15 residues. Germline loops: CDR1 MGHRA, CDR2 YSYEKL. With 3 bases removed from V and 3 bases from J, the gap between germline ends came to 12 bases.

The rearrangement uses TRBV7-9 and TRBJ2-4; 12 nucleotides agree with TRBD1. CDR1 SEHNR and CDR2 FQNEAQ come from the germline V gene (reference sequence). This CDR3 comprises 19 residues. J lost 2 bases, V lost 4 bases, and 12 bases had no gene match. In DNA, the CDR3 is TGTGCCAGCAGCTGGGGCCCCGGGACAGGGGGCGATTCCAAAAACATTCAGTACTTC. Translating it yields CASSWGPGTGGDSKNIQYF.

The chain is built from TRBV18 and TRBJ1-2; D perhaps matches TRBD1 (6 bases). The CDR3 runs to 13 residues. V was pared by 6 bases and J by 4 bases, with 12 bases between. From germline, CDR1 is KGHSH and CDR2 LQKENI. The CDR3 here is CASSKDRSYGYTF. The CDR3 DNA reads TGTGCCAGCTCTAAGGACAGATCCTATGGCTACACCTTC.

The chain combines TRBV5-4 with TRBJ2-7; 7 bases align to TRBD1. Germline CDR1 reads SGHNT; CDR2 reads YYREEE (reference sequence). This CDR3 is 15 amino acids long. Trimming cost V 4 bases and J 4 bases; bases outside gene matches: 11. CDR3 protein: CASSGRSGGEYEQYF. CDR3 bases: TGTGCCAGCAGCGGGCGGTCAGGGGGTGAGTACGAGCAGTACTTC.

The chain is built from TRBV2 and TRBJ2-3; 7 bases are shared with TRBD1. The CDR3 length is 14 residues. With V trimmed by 6 bases and J by 0 bases, 3 bases remained unmatched. Germline V lookup: CDR1 SNHLY, CDR2 FYNNEI. The CDR3 here is CASREDRSTDTQYF. The CDR3 nucleotides are TGTGCCAGCAGGGAGGACAGGAGCACAGATACGCAGTATTTT.